Below are 22 T cell receptor beta chains sequenced from a single sample in a study of T-cell reconstitution after alpha-beta-depleted transplantation in children (dated by TCRdb to 2016 to 2017). Explained via the paper, the treatment or condition label denotes: allogeneic hematopoietic cell transplantation with graft depleted of TCRalphabeta T cells and CD19 B cells. The library was built by means of PCR. TCRdb records Illumina HiSeq 2500 as the sequencer. TCR libraries were prepared with molecular barcoding, using unique molecular identifiers to normalize TCRbeta repertoire quantification. The public reads were reprocessed in TCRdb via fastp at Q25 and MiXCR, keeping in-frame beta chains. When rows share a CDR3 protein, they turn into one entry using the most common DNA and genes. The sample profile shows approximately 500,000 distinct CDR3 sequences; roughly a tenth of them were found once. Jointly, the top ten make up 2% to 2.5% of the sample.

The sequences come from PBMCs, collected before TCRalphabeta/CD19-depleted stem cell transplant. All receptors derive from a child younger than 10 with inherited bone marrow failure, due to receive a stem cell transplant.

This clonotype was recorded many times. V usage is TRBV7-9 and J usage is TRBJ2-1, with TRBD2 as a possible D gene (6 bases). This CDR3 contains 17 residues. Per the germline V gene, CDR1 is SEHNR and CDR2 is FQNEAQ (reference sequence). V dropped 4 bases and J dropped 4 bases, with 20 bases sitting between them. CDR3 amino acids: CASSSSRRAEVYNEQFF. CDR3 DNA sequence: TGTGCCAGCAGCTCTAGCCGGAGGGCAGAGGTTTACAATGAGCAGTTCTTC.

This clonotype showed up many times. This sequence joins TRBV20-1 and TRBJ2-1; 11 nucleotides align to TRBD1. The junction had 9 bases not matched to a gene; V was cut back by 6 bases and J by 8 bases. The CDR3 loop spans 14 amino acids. Germline V gene lookup returns CDR1 DFQATT and CDR2 SNEGSKA (reference sequence). The CDR3 DNA reads TGCAGTGCCCCGGGACAGGGGGTCGTACATGAGCAGTTCTTC. It codes for CSAPGQGVVHEQFF.

This clonotype was seen ten or more times. The chain is built from TRBV7-2 and TRBJ1-4; 7 bases match TRBD1. The germline V gene has CDR1 SGHTA and CDR2 FQGNSA. After removal of 7 bases from V and 4 bases from J, the junction contained 9 bases not matched to a gene. The CDR3 is 15 residues long. Here the CDR3 DNA reads TGTGCCAGCACCCTAGGGGGACAGAATAATGAAAAACTGTTTTTT. Translation: CASTLGGQNNEKLFF.

This clonotype was recorded many times. The CDR3 nucleotides are TGCGCCAGCAGCATACAGGGGATCATCTACGAGCAGTACTTC. Amino acid sequence: CASSIQGIIYEQYF. This chain connects TRBV5-1 to TRBJ2-7; 7 nucleotides align to TRBD1. Trimming cost V 4 bases and J 3 bases; bases outside gene matches: 7. This CDR3 has 14 amino acids. The germline CDR1 and CDR2 sequences are SGHRS and YFSETQ. The complete variable domain, with remaining parts taken from reference TRBV5-1 and TRBJ2-7, reads KAGVTQTPRYLIKTRGQQVTLSCSPISGHRSVSWYQQTPGQGLQFLFEYFSETQRNKGNFPGRFSGRQFSNSRSEMNVSTLELGDSALYLCASSIQGIIYEQYFGPGTRLTVT.

The J gene is TRBJ2-7, the V gene TRBV7-9; 7 positions agree with TRBD2. This CDR3 contains 16 residues. J gave up 3 bases and V 4 bases, and 12 bases lay outside the gene matches. Germline V lookup: CDR1 SEHNR, CDR2 FQNEAQ (reference sequence). DNA of the CDR3: TGTGCCAGCAGCTCGAAGGGAGGGCTAATGGTCTACGAGCAGTACTTC. Its protein is CASSSKGGLMVYEQYF.

The chain carries TRBV23-1 and TRBJ2-4; D tentatively fits TRBD1 or TRBD2 (6 bases each). TRBV23-1 is labeled an ORF, and its function is uncertain. The CDR3 runs to 15 residues. Trimming removed 4 bases from V and 0 bases from J, with 10 bases in between. CDR3 protein: CASSRGTIAKNIQYF. The CDR3 DNA sequence: TGCGCCAGCAGTCGCGGGACAATAGCCAAAAACATTCAGTACTTC.

This clonotype occurred many times. J is TRBJ1-2 and V is TRBV5-8, with D possibly TRBD1 on 5 matching bases. The ends were cut back, 4 bases at V and 2 bases at J, with 18 bases in the middle. The CDR3 runs to 16 residues. CDR1 is SGHTS and CDR2 is YDEGEE in the germline V gene. The CDR3 DNA reads TGTGCCAGCAGCCCGAGAAGAAGGGGCGCAAACTATGGCTACACCTTC. This gives the protein CASSPRRRGANYGYTF.

This clonotype was observed many times. The chain is built from TRBV12-3 or TRBV12-4 and TRBJ2-7; D possibly corresponds to TRBD1 (6 bases). V shed 5 bases and J shed 3 bases, with 8 bases lying between them. This CDR3 comprises 12 residues. The CDR3 sequence: CASSPDSYEQYF. CDR3 nucleotide sequence: TGTGCCAGCAGTCCGGACAGCTACGAGCAGTACTTC.

This clonotype showed up many times. The J gene is TRBJ2-7, the V gene TRBV5-1; D unclear. The CDR3 has 17 residues. Trimming stripped 0 bases from V and 5 bases from J, with 21 bases between. Germline V CDR1 and CDR2: SGHRS, YFSETQ. The CDR3 loop reads CASSLVALGLQDDEQYF. Here the CDR3 DNA reads TGCGCCAGCAGCTTGGTCGCGCTTGGGCTGCAAGACGACGAGCAGTACTTC. Full variable domain (remainder filled in from reference TRBV5-1 and TRBJ2-7): KAGVTQTPRYLIKTRGQQVTLSCSPISGHRSVSWYQQTPGQGLQFLFEYFSETQRNKGNFPGRFSGRQFSNSRSEMNVSTLELGDSALYLCASSLVALGLQDDEQYFGPGTRLTVT.

In its sample, this clonotype was seen many times. The V and J genes are TRBV29-1 and TRBJ2-3; D may be TRBD1 or TRBD2 (5 bases each). The CDR3 totals 12 residues. Trimming pared 8 bases from V and 6 bases from J, leaving 15 bases between. Germline CDR1 reads SQVTM; CDR2 reads ANQGSEA. CDR3 sequence: CSFRDERDTQYF. The CDR3 DNA reads as TGCAGCTTCCGGGACGAGCGGGATACGCAGTATTTT.

The rearrangement links TRBV27 to TRBJ1-5, with D possibly being TRBD1 (5 bases). V dropped 5 bases and J dropped 1 base, with 15 bases sitting between them. The CDR3 length is 16 residues. Germline CDR1 and CDR2: MNHEY and SMNVEV (reference sequence). The CDR3 sequence is CASSPGAGLSNQPQHF. The CDR3 DNA follows: TGTGCCAGCAGTCCCGGGGCGGGACTCAGCAATCAGCCCCAGCATTTT.

Comment on this clonotype: This may stem from a read error, because a much larger clone lies one nucleotide away. The gene calls are TRBV6-5 and TRBJ1-6; D gene ambiguous. This CDR3 spans 14 amino acids. Trimming shortened V by 1 base and J by 7 bases, and 8 bases separated the two germline ends. Germline V gene sequence: CDR1 MNHEY, CDR2 SVGAGI. CDR3 region: CASSYFGRNSPLHF. In DNA, the CDR3 is TGTGCCAGCAGTTACTTTGGCCGGAATTCACCCCTCCACTTT.

This clonotype occurred many times. The rearrangement uses TRBV11-2 and TRBJ2-7; D possibly matches TRBD1 or TRBD2 (5 bases each). Germline CDR1 and CDR2: SGHAT and FQNNGV. There are 15 residues in the CDR3. The germline V and J ends were trimmed by 1 base and 4 bases, with 14 bases remaining between them. The CDR3 sequence: CASSLGPGPGYEQYF. As DNA, the CDR3 is TGTGCCAGCAGCTTAGGCCCGGGGCCGGGATACGAGCAGTACTTC.

At least ten counts were recorded for this clonotype. The J gene is TRBJ2-2, the V gene TRBV20-1; TRBD2 matches 10 bases. Germline V gene data show CDR1 as DFQATT and CDR2 as SNEGSKA (reference sequence). Trimming took 5 bases from V and 1 from J; bases not matched to a gene: 1. There are 14 residues in the CDR3. CDR3 loop: CSARTSGNTGELFF. The CDR3 nucleotides read TGCAGTGCTCGGACTAGCGGGAACACCGGGGAGCTGTTTTTT.

The sample holds many counts of this clonotype. This sequence joins TRBV20-1 and TRBJ2-1, with D possibly being TRBD2 (5 bases). This CDR3 contains 14 residues. The V and J ends lost 1 base and 3 bases respectively, with 10 bases between them. Germline CDR1 and CDR2: DFQATT and SNEGSKA (reference sequence). The CDR3, as DNA: TGCAGTGCTAGAGTGGCGGGCCGCTACAATGAGCAGTTCTTC. It specifies CSARVAGRYNEQFF.

This clonotype has ten or more counts. The V gene is TRBV29-1, the J gene TRBJ2-1, with TRBD2 as a possible D gene (6 bases). This CDR3 region has 14 residues. The germline V and J ends were trimmed by 5 bases and 4 bases, with 15 bases remaining between them. The germline V gene has CDR1 SQVTM and CDR2 ANQGSEA. The chain's CDR3 is CSVRFGTSYNEQFF. The DNA for the CDR3 is TGCAGCGTTCGTTTTGGGACTTCTTACAATGAGCAGTTCTTC.

This clonotype was recorded at least ten times. CDR3: CSANRGLAGVEKQYF. CDR3 in DNA: TGCAGTGCTAACCGAGGACTAGCGGGAGTGGAAAAGCAGTACTTC. This chain links TRBV20-1 with TRBJ2-7, with 13 bases aligning to TRBD2. The CDR3 length is 15 residues. Unmatched junction bases numbered 11, after V lost 4 bases and J lost 8 bases. CDR1 is DFQATT and CDR2 is SNEGSKA in the germline V gene (reference sequence).

This clonotype came up a few times. The V and J genes are TRBV28 and TRBJ2-2, with D perhaps given as TRBD1 or TRBD2 (5 bases each). Germline CDR1 and CDR2: MDHEN and SYDVKM. The CDR3 sequence is 14 residues long. V was trimmed by 3 bases and J by 6 bases, leaving 11 bases between them. CDR3 protein: CASSLIRDAGELFF. The CDR3 nucleotides read TGTGCCAGCAGTTTGATCAGGGACGCCGGGGAGCTGTTTTTT.

The sample holds a few counts of this clonotype. The chain couples TRBV20-1 to TRBJ2-2, with TRBD2 matching 11 bases. Trimming took 4 bases from V and 1 from J; bases not matched to a gene: 17. The germline CDR1 and CDR2 sequences are DFQATT and SNEGSKA (reference sequence). The CDR3 is 20 residues long. The CDR3 reads CSAISQELAGEKRNTGELFF. The CDR3 coding sequence is TGCAGTGCTATAAGTCAAGAACTAGCGGGAGAAAAACGGAACACCGGGGAGCTGTTTTTT.

This clonotype was seen ten or more times. J is TRBJ2-3 and V is TRBV5-5; D perhaps matches TRBD2 (6 bases). Trimming left V 3 bases short and J 2 bases short, with 10 bases between. Germline V gene lookup returns CDR1 SGHKS and CDR2 YYEKEE (reference sequence). The CDR3 totals 14 residues. CDR3 nucleotide sequence: TGTGCCAGCAGCTCGGAGGGCTACACAGATACGCAGTATTTT. Translating gives CASSSEGYTDTQYF.

In DNA, the CDR3 is TGTGCCAGTAGTATGGGAGCGGGAGAGTATGAGCAGTTCTTC. Protein sequence: CASSMGAGEYEQFF. V gene TRBV19 combines with J gene TRBJ2-1, with TRBD2 matching over 8 bases. Trimming cost V 3 bases and J 8 bases; bases outside gene matches: 6. The CDR3 consists of 14 residues. Germline-derived CDR1 and CDR2 are LNHDA and SQIVND (reference sequence).

As concerns this clonotype: At one boundary the junction diverges from the germline segment, which might be a read error. The chain joins TRBV20-1 to TRBJ1-2; TRBD1 might be the D (5 bases). The germline V gene encodes CDR1 DFQATT and CDR2 SNEGSKA (reference sequence). The CDR3 is 13 amino acids. The CDR3 DNA reads as TGCAGTGCTAGCGACTCAGCGAAGAGGGGCTCCACCTTC. It codes for CSASDSAKRGSTF.